These 14 T cell receptor beta chains were sequenced from one sample in a study of shared clonotypes between healthy human individuals. Profiled with immunoSEQ multiplex PCR; TCRdb holds only in-frame clones, not every one. The data show about 1.5 million clones, around 98% seen once. The sample taken for sequencing was naive CD4+ T cells sorted from blood. Subset indicated: CD45RA+ positively selected. These receptor sequences come from a young man in good health.

This chain uses TRBV7-9 with TRBJ2-4; maybe TRBD2 (6 bases). Trimming took off 6 bases at V and 1 base at J, with 19 bases between the two ends. The CDR3 sequence is 17 residues long. Per the germline V gene, CDR1 is SEHNR and CDR2 is FQNEAQ (reference sequence). CDR3 region: CASSGGEEGSAKNIQYF. The CDR3 coding sequence is TGTGCCAGCAGTGGTGGTGAGGAGGGATCGGCCAAAAACATTCAGTACTTC.

V and J are TRBV11-2 and TRBJ2-5; 13 nucleotides agree with TRBD2. CDR1 is SGHAT and CDR2 is FQNNGV in the germline V gene. V dropped 5 bases and J dropped 7; count of bases not matched to a gene: 7. The CDR3 extends over 15 amino acids. This CDR3 is CASSLRTSGSWTQYF. In nucleotides, the CDR3 is TGTGCCAGCAGCCTTCGGACTAGCGGGAGTTGGACCCAGTACTTC.

This chain connects TRBV10-1 to TRBJ2-7; no clear D. CDR1 WNHNN and CDR2 SYGVQD come from the germline V gene (reference sequence). Deletions cut 6 bases from V and 12 bases from J, with 18 bases between. The CDR3 loop spans 12 amino acids. Written as DNA, the CDR3 is TGCGCCAGCAGCGCAGGATTCCCCGGCCGGTACTTC. It specifies CASSAGFPGRYF.

The CDR3 bases are TGTGCCAGCAGCCCGGCCGGGACAGGGGGCGCCCAAGAGACCCAGTACTTC. This gives the protein CASSPAGTGGAQETQYF. The chain couples TRBV7-2 to TRBJ2-5, with TRBD1 matching 12 bases. Germline-derived CDR1 and CDR2 are SGHTA and FQGNSA. The CDR3 totals 17 residues. With 5 bases clipped from V and 1 base from J, the junction kept 8 bases outside the gene matches.

The chain uses TRBV27 and TRBJ2-7; 7 bases fit TRBD1. The germline V gene encodes CDR1 MNHEY and CDR2 SMNVEV (reference sequence). The CDR3 has 12 residues. Germline trimming cut 4 bases from V and 9 bases from J; bases unmatched to any gene: 6. CDR3 protein: CASSYRGVPQYF. The CDR3 DNA is TGTGCCAGCAGTTACAGGGGCGTCCCGCAGTACTTC.

This clone was observed a single time. The chain has TRBV19 and TRBJ2-3; 8 bases match TRBD1. The CDR3 is 13 amino acids. The germline V gene encodes CDR1 LNHDA and CDR2 SQIVND (reference sequence). With 2 bases clipped from V and 11 bases from J, the junction kept 6 bases outside the gene matches. For the CDR3, the DNA is TGTGCCAGTAGTATAAGGTCAGGACAGGGGCAGTATTTT. Translating gives CASSIRSGQGQYF.

This clone appeared a single time. The sample holds other DNA sequences that translate to the same CDR3. This chain links TRBV6-1 with TRBJ1-5; 7 bases agree with TRBD1. J was trimmed by 0 bases and V by 6 bases; bases with no gene match: 5. This CDR3 is 15 amino acids long. Germline V lookup: CDR1 MNHNS, CDR2 SASEGT. The CDR3 DNA reads as TGTGCCAGCAGCCGGACAGGCTATAGCAATCAGCCCCAGCATTTT. Encoded protein: CASSRTGYSNQPQHF.

The CDR3 region is CATSRVIDTQYF. In DNA form, the CDR3 reads TGTGCCACCAGCAGAGTAATTGATACGCAGTATTTT. The rearrangement uses TRBV15 and TRBJ2-3, with D unresolved. Trimming pared 1 base from V and 6 bases from J, leaving 5 bases between. Germline-derived CDR1 and CDR2 are LNHNV and YYDKDF (reference sequence). This CDR3 has 12 residues.

This rearrangement joins TRBV5-1 to TRBJ2-1; 9 bases map to TRBD2. V was pared by 6 bases and J by 10 bases, with 11 bases of the junction left unmatched. The CDR3 runs to 14 residues. CDR1 and CDR2 (germline): SGHRS, YFSETQ. CDR3 coding DNA: TGCGCCAGCACGTTGGGGGCGGGAGGGGACGAGCAGTTCTTC. Protein sequence: CASTLGAGGDEQFF.

This rearrangement joins TRBV10-1 to TRBJ2-7, with D uncertain. V was shortened by 3 bases and J by 0 bases, with 12 bases between the two germline ends. The CDR3 is 15 residues long. Germline V lookup: CDR1 WNHNN, CDR2 SYGVQD (reference sequence). The CDR3 here is CASSDPAGSSYEQYF. CDR3 DNA sequence: TGCGCCAGCAGTGACCCCGCCGGGTCCTCCTACGAGCAGTACTTC.

Turning to this clone: Other DNA sequences from this sample encode an identical CDR3 as well. V usage is TRBV5-1 and J usage is TRBJ2-6, with D possibly TRBD1 on 6 matching bases. V gave up 2 bases and J gave up 4 bases, with 10 bases separating them. The CDR3 extends over 15 amino acids. From germline, CDR1 is SGHRS and CDR2 YFSETQ. This chain's CDR3 is CASSLQGSGANVLTF. The CDR3 nucleotides read TGCGCCAGCAGCTTACAGGGTTCCGGGGCCAACGTCCTGACTTTC.

With regard to this clone: The germline gene is not matched at one end of the junction; a read error may be the cause. This chain links TRBV4-1 with TRBJ2-1; D is unclear. This CDR3 spans 15 amino acids. From germline, CDR1 is MGHRA and CDR2 YSYEKL. CDR3 in amino acids: CASNQRVAVPNEQFF. DNA of the CDR3: TGCGCCAGCAACCAACGGGTCGCAGTGCCCAATGAGCAGTTCTTC.

The rearrangement joins TRBV7-3 to TRBJ1-2, with TRBD1 identical over 7 bases. This CDR3 region has 12 residues. Germline-derived CDR1 and CDR2 are SGHTA and FQGTGA. The J segment lost 10 bases and the V segment lost 2 bases, leaving 4 bases of the junction unmatched. The DNA of the CDR3 is TGTGCCAGCAGCTTAGAGGGACAGTCCTACACCTTC. It encodes CASSLEGQSYTF.

The chain carries TRBV29-1 and TRBJ2-3; 8 bases are shared with TRBD2. V trimming: 7 bases; J trimming: 6 bases; junction bases outside the gene matches: 15. Germline V gene sequence: CDR1 SQVTM, CDR2 ANQGSEA. The CDR3 consists of 15 residues. CDR3 in amino acids: CSGRLSGGLRDTQYF. The CDR3 nucleotides are TGCAGCGGCCGCCTCAGCGGGGGCCTGAGGGATACGCAGTATTTT.